A selection of T cell receptor beta chains follows, all from one sample in a study of OX40 agonist ivuxolimab in advanced cancers. Repertoires were generated with immunoSEQ multiplex PCR, while TCRdb's copy carries only in-frame clones and drops some. The sample gives 45,000 to 60,000 clones, 83% of which show up once; 3.1% is in the top ten. This specimen was CD4+ or CD8+ T cells sorted from blood, taken in a trial of the OX40 agonist ivuxolimab. These receptors were taken from an adult with an advanced solid tumor such as melanoma, head and neck, liver or kidney cancer. Each CDR3 is given with its conserved first and last residue. D genes are given only for firm matches. Size is stated for part of the rows, as once, few or many counts, or as a class when the clone is expanded.

- | TRBJ2-7 | - | TRBV6-1 | TGTGCCAGCAGAAGCACTAGCCCTCCTACCTACGAGCAGTACTTC | CASRSTSPPTYEQYF
- | TRBJ1-2 | TRBD1 | TRBV28 | TGTGCCAGCAGTTTAGGGACAGGGGTGTCAGGCTACACCTTC | CASSLGTGVSGYTF
- | TRBJ2-7 | - | TRBV7-9 | TGTGCCAGCAGCTTAGTACAGGCGCCACCGTACGAGCAGTACTTC | CASSLVQAPPYEQYF
- | TRBJ1-5 | - | TRBV19 | TGTGCCAGTAGACAGCGACAGACGGGGAATCAGCCCCAGCATTTT | CASRQRQTGNQPQHF
- | TRBJ2-5 | - | TRBV7-9 | TGTGCCAGCAGCTTTCGGGGTTCCAGGGGTGAAGAGACCCAGTACTTC | CASSFRGSRGEETQYF
few | TRBJ2-7 | - | TRBV29-1 | TGCAGCGTTCGGGAGGGGGCCAACGAGCAGTACTTC | CSVREGANEQYF
once | TRBJ2-2 | - | TRBV5-1 | TGCGCCAGCACGGCATTCCAGAACACCGGGGAGCTGTTTTTT | CASTAFQNTGELFF
- | TRBJ1-5 | - | TRBV7-2 | TGTGCCAGCAGCTTAACCGGGGGCGGACAGCCCCAGCATTTT | CASSLTGGGQPQHF
- | TRBJ2-7 | TRBD1 | TRBV6-5 | TGTGCCAGCAGCCTGGGACAGCCCGGGTCCTACGAGCAGTACTTC | CASSLGQPGSYEQYF
- | TRBJ1-5 | - | TRBV30 | TGTGCCTGGAGTAGGGGGGTTCAGCCCCAGCATTTT | CAWSRGVQPQHF
- | TRBJ2-5 | - | TRBV5-6 | TGTGCCAGCAGCTCCGGAGGGTACCAAGAGACCCAGTACTTC | CASSSGGYQETQYF
few | TRBJ2-1 | - | TRBV6-5 | TGTGCCAGCAGACCCGCAAACCTTGACAATGAGCAGTTCTTC | CASRPANLDNEQFF
- | TRBJ1-3 | - | TRBV28 | TGTGCCAGCAGTCCCAACATAGGAAACACCATATATTTT | CASSPNIGNTIYF
- | TRBJ2-1 | - | TRBV2 | TGTGCCAGCGGGCGACTCCCCTGGGAGCAGTTCTTC | CASGRLPWEQFF
once | TRBJ2-1 | - | TRBV27 | TGTGCCAGCAGTTTAGTGATTCCGGGAGTGACCTACAATGAGCAGTTCTTC | CASSLVIPGVTYNEQFF
few | TRBJ1-5 | TRBD1 | TRBV19 | TGTGCCAGTAGTATGGAGGCCAGGGGGAGTCAGCCCCAGCATTTT | CASSMEARGSQPQHF
- | TRBJ1-1 | - | TRBV28 | TGTGCCAGCAGCCATCAAGGGAACCCTGACACTGAAGCTTTCTTT | CASSHQGNPDTEAFF
- | TRBJ2-1 | - | TRBV6-6 | TGTGCCAGCAGTTACAGTTACAATGAGCAGTTCTTC | CASSYSYNEQFF
- | TRBJ2-7 | - | TRBV5-1 | TGCGCCAGCAGCTTCGGGTACGAGCAGTACTTC | CASSFGYEQYF
- | TRBJ1-5 | TRBD1 | TRBV5-5 | TGTGCCAGCAGCTTGTTTGGACAGGGAGGCAATCAGCCCCAGCATTTT | CASSLFGQGGNQPQHF
- | TRBJ2-7 | TRBD2 | TRBV15 | TGTGCCACCAGCAGAGACTCCCCCCAGAGACTAGCGTTTCCGGGCTCCTACGAGCAGTACTTC | CATSRDSPQRLAFPGSYEQYF
- | TRBJ2-5 | - | TRBV25-1 | TGTGCCAGCAGCGAAAGAGACTCACTACAGACCCAGTACTTC | CASSERDSLQTQYF
once | TRBJ1-1 | - | TRBV27 | TGTGCCAGCAGTTTATATGGAGGGATTGTCGGCACTGAAGCTTTCTTT | CASSLYGGIVGTEAFF
- | TRBJ1-1 | - | TRBV6-5 | TGTGCCAGCAGTGAAGCAGGGCGAGCTTTCTTT | CASSEAGRAFF
- | TRBJ1-1 | - | TRBV11-2 | TGTGCCAGCAGCCTGCGAGGGGATCTCACTGAAGCTTTCTTT | CASSLRGDLTEAFF
- | TRBJ1-1 | - | TRBV28 | TGTGCCAGCAGGTTACTGACGGGTTGGGAAGCTTTCTTT | CASRLLTGWEAFF
- | TRBJ1-6 | - | TRBV5-6 | TGTGCCAGCAGCTTGGATCGGGGTGAGAGGAATTCACCCCTCCACTTT | CASSLDRGERNSPLHF
- | TRBJ2-7 | - | TRBV20-1 | TGCAGTGCTTCCGACACCTACGAGCAGTACTTC | CSASDTYEQYF
- | TRBJ1-5 | - | TRBV28 | TGTGCCAGCACCGACCGCCGGGGGAATCAGCCCCAGCATTTT | CASTDRRGNQPQHF
- | TRBJ1-2 | - | TRBV27 | TGTGCCAGCAGTTTATCGGGGGGAAGGACGGGGTATGGCTACACCTTC | CASSLSGGRTGYGYTF
few | TRBJ2-1 | - | TRBV6-6 | TGTGCCAGCAGTTACCTTCCCGGGACTGCGGGTGAGCAGTTCTTC | CASSYLPGTAGEQFF